This T cell receptor beta chain was identified in a study of blood T cell repertoires in COVID-19. Overall study: The origin of the acute and convalescent COVID-19 samples was the United States, Italy and Spain. T cells, B-cell-depleted T cells, or PBMCs supplied cDNA or gDNA.

The study drew participants aged about 18 to 89 years from approximately 25 US areas. Germline CDR1 SGHRS, CDR2 YFSETQ. Trimming left V 0 bases short and J 3 bases short, with 18 bases between. CDR3 length: 17 amino acids. Profiling relied on immunoSEQ multiplex PCR, and the TCRdb table lists in-frame clones only, not all of them. This table has about 220,000 clones, roughly 90% appearing once. The clonotype originates from a woman aged 25 to 45 who had recovered from COVID-19. Sequencing was performed on PBMCs or T cells enriched from blood (not recorded which). The rearrangement joins TRBV5-1 to TRBJ1-2; D gene unclear. The CDR3 protein is CASSLAVSAGFDYGYTF. In DNA form, the CDR3 reads TGCGCCAGCAGCTTGGCCGTGTCGGCAGGATTTGACTATGGCTACACCTTC.